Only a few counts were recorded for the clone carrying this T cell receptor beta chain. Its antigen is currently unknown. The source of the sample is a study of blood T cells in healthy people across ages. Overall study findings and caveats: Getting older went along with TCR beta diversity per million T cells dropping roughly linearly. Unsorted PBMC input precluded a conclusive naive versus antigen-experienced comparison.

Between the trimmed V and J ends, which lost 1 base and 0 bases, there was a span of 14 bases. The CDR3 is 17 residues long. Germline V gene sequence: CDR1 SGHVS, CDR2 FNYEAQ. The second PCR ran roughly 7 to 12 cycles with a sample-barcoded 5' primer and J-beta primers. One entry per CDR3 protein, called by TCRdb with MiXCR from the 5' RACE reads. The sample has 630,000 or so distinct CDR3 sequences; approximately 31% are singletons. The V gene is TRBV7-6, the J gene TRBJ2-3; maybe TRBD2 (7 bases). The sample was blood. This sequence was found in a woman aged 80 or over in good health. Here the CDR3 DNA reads TGTGCCAGCAGCTTAGGGTATCGGGGGGCGAGCACAGATACGCAGTATTTT. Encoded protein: CASSLGYRGASTDTQYF. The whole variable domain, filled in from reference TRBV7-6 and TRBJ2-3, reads GAGVSQSPRYKVTKRGQDVALRCDPISGHVSLYWYRQALGQGPEFLTYFNYEAQQDKSGLPNDRFSAERPEGSISTLTIQRTEQRDSAMYRCASSLGYRGASTDTQYFGPGTRLTVL.